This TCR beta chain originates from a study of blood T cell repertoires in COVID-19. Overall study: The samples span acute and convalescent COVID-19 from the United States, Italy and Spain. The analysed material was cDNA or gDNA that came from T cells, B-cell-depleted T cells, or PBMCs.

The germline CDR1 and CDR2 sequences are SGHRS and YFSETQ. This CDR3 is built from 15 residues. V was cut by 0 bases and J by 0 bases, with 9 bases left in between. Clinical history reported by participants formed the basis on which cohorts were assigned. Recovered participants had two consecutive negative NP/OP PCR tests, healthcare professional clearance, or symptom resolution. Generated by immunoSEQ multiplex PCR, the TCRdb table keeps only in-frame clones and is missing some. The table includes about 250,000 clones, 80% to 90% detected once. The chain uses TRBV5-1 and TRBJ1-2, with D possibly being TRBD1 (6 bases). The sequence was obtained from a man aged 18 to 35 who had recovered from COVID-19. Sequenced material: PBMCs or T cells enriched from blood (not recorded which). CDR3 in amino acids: CASSLEGETNYGYTF. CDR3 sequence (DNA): TGCGCCAGCAGCTTGGAGGGGGAAACTAACTATGGCTACACCTTC.